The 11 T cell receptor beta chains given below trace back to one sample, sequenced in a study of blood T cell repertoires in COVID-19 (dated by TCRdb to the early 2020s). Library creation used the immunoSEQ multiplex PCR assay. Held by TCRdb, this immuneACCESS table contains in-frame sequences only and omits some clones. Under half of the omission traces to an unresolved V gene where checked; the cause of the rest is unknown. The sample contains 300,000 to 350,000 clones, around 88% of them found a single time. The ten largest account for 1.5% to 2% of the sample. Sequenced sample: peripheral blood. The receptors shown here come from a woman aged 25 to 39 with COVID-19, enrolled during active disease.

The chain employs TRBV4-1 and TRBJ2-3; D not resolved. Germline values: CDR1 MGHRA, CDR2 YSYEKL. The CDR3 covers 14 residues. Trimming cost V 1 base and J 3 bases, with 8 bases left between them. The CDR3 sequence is CASSQASRTDTQYF. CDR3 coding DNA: TGCGCCAGCAGCCAAGCGAGCCGTACAGATACGCAGTATTTT.

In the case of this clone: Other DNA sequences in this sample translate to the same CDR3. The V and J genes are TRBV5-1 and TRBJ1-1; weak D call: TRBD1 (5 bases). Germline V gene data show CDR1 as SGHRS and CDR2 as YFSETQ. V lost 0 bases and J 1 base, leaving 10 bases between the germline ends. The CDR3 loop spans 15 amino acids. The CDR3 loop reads CASSLVAGGNTEAFF. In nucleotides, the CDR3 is TGCGCCAGCAGCTTGGTTGCCGGGGGGAACACTGAAGCTTTCTTT.

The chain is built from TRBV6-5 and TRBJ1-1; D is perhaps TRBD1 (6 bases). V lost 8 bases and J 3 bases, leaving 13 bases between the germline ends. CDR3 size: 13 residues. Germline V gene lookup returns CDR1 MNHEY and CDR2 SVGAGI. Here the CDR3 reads CASERGRDTEAFF. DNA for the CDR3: TGTGCCAGCGAAAGGGGGAGAGACACTGAAGCTTTCTTT.

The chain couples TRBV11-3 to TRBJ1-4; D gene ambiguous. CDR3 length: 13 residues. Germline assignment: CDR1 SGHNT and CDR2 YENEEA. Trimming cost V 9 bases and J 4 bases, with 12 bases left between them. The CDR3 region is CARSRNSNEKLFF. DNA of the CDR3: TGTGCCAGGTCAAGGAACAGTAATGAAAAACTGTTTTTT.

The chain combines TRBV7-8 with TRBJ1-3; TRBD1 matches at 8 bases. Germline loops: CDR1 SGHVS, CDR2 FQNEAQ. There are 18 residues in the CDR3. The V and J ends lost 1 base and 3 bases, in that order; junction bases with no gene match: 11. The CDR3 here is CASSLVPRGPEFGNTIYF. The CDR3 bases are TGTGCCAGCAGCTTAGTTCCCAGGGGGCCGGAATTTGGAAACACCATATATTTT.

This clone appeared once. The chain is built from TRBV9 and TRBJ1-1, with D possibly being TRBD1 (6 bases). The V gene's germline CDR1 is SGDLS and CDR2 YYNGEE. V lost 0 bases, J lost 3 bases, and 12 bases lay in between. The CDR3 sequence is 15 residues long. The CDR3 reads CASSVGRAGDTEAFF. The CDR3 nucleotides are TGTGCCAGCAGCGTAGGGCGAGCAGGGGACACTGAAGCTTTCTTT.

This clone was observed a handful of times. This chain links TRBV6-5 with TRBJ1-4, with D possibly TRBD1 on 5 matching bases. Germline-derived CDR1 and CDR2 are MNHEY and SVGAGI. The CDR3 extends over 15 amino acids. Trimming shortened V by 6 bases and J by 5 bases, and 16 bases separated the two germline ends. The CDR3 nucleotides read TGTGCCAGCAGCCACGGGGGACGGCGAAATGAAAAACTGTTTTTT. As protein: CASSHGGRRNEKLFF.

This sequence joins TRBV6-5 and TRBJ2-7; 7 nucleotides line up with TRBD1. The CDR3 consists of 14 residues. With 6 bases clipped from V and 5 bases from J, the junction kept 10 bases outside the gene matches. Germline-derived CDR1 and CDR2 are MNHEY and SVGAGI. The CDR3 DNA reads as TGTGCCAGCAGAGTAGTGACAGGGCGCGACGAGCAGTACTTC. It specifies CASRVVTGRDEQYF.

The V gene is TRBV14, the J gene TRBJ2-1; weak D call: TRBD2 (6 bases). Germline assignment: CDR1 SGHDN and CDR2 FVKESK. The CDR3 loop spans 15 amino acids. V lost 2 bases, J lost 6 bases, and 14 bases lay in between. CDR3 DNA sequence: TGTGCCAGCAGCCAAAATGTTGGGACTTCCAATGAGCAGTTCTTC. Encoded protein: CASSQNVGTSNEQFF.

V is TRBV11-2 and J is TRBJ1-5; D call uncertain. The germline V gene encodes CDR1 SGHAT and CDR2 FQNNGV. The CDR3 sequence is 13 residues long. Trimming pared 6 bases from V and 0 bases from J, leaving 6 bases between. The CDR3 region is CASRRDSNQPQHF. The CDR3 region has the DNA TGTGCCAGCAGGAGGGATAGCAATCAGCCCCAGCATTTT.

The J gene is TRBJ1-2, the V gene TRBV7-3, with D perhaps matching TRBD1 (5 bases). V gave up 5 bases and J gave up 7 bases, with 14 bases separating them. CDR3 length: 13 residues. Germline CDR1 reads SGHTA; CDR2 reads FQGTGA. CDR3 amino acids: CASSNRTGVGYTF. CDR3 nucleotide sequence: TGTGCCAGCAGCAACCGGACGGGGGTTGGCTACACCTTC.